The entry below gives a single TCR beta chain sequence along with its context. Its antigen remains unidentified. The PCR used 60 Vbeta and 13 Jbeta primers. Sequencing was performed with immunoSEQ multiplex PCR; in TCRdb, only in-frame clones are kept and a portion is missing. Of fewer than 85,000 clones listed, 84% are singletons. The data stem from a study of cytomegalovirus exposure and HLA in healthy donors. Study-wide results and limits: Some TCR beta chains (roughly 160 of them) were listed as cytomegalovirus-associated.

CDR3 size: 15 residues. CDR1 and CDR2 from the germline V gene are SNHLY and FYNNEI. V shed 7 bases and J shed 5 bases, with 20 bases lying between them. The chain recombines TRBV2 with TRBJ2-5, with D possibly TRBD2 on 7 matching bases. The sequence was obtained from a man in his sixties or seventies in good health and CMV-seropositive. The sample comprised PBMCs. In nucleotides, the CDR3 is TGTGCCAGCACTCAAGGGGGGGCGTCGGGGGAGACCCAGTACTTC. Amino acids: CASTQGGASGETQYF.